This T cell receptor (beta chain) was captured by sequencing in a study of response to subunit inactivated influenza vaccine (dated by TCRdb to about 2018). At the level of the whole study: The study used deep quantitative T cell receptor repertoire profiling to track responses to a trivalent subunit inactivated influenza vaccine.

Based on the germline V gene (reference sequence), the CDR1 and CDR2 sequences are DFQATT and SNEGSKA. V and J lose 8 bases and 5 bases, and a span of 15 bases separates them. The cysteine opens and the phenylalanine closes a CDR3 of 12 amino acids. Only the CDR3 part of the read is kept: 36 bases, read in frame from the first base. The library was generated by RT-PCR. Sequenced on an Illumina HiSeq 2500. TCRdb applied fastp at Q25 and MiXCR to the public reads, then kept only in-frame beta chains. Duplicate CDR3 protein sequences are folded into a single record with the most common DNA and genes. In all, the sample holds 800,000 or so distinct CDR3 sequences, and 21% of those were seen once. In total, the top ten clones hold 9.5% to 13% of the sample. Overall results and qualifications from the work: The authors suggested that each seasonal influenza vaccination may recruit only a limited number of new T cells.

This clonotype was counted between two and nine times. It has no known antigen specificity. Base qualities are missing; no much larger clone stands one base away. This receptor was taken from a man aged 50-59 years who received an inactivated influenza vaccine. Donor details come from another sample of the same person, matched by shared clones. Recombination linked TRBV20-1 to TRBJ2-5; no D segment can be confidently identified. The sample consisted of PBMCs from blood, taken less than 6 days after vaccination. At the DNA level, the sequence is TGCAGTAAGTGGCAGGCGCAGGAGACCCAGTACTTC. This encodes CSKWQAQETQYF.